The 10 T cell receptor beta chains listed next were all sequenced from one sample in a study of low-dose radiotherapy and immunotherapy resistance in tumors. Covering alpha and beta chains, TRAV- and TRBV-specific primers were used for the first-strand cDNA. With a constant-region primer and a V-primer adapter, TCRs were subjected to around 20 PCR cycles of amplification. MiXCR, applied by TCRdb to the reads, yields one record per CDR3 protein. This table holds approximately 18,000 distinct CDR3 sequences, around 74% found once. These TCRs come from a human donor with advanced metastatic prostate, ovarian, gallbladder or colorectal cancer (not recorded which). This table probably holds off-target reads from a library built for another chain.

This clonotype was recorded once. This chain uses TRBV6-8 with TRBJ2-3; 15 nucleotides match TRBD2. The length of the CDR3 is 16 residues. J lost 9 bases, V lost 0 bases, and 4 bases had no gene match. Per the germline V gene, CDR1 is MNHGY and CDR2 is SAAAGT. The CDR3 reads CASSYSTGLAGGTQYF. The CDR3 DNA sequence: TGTGCCAGCAGTTACTCGACGGGACTAGCGGGAGGAACGCAGTATTTT.

This chain connects TRBV4-2 to TRBJ1-2, with 12 bases identical to TRBD1. CDR1 LGHNA and CDR2 YNFKEQ come from the germline V gene. The CDR3 is 19 residues long. J was trimmed by 5 bases and V by 4 bases; bases with no gene match: 17. CDR3 DNA: TGTGCCAGCAGCCCTTCCTCCCGGGACAGGGGGCGGGTGCGGTATGGCTACACCTTC. Protein sequence: CASSPSSRDRGRVRYGYTF.

The chain employs TRBV5-1 and TRBJ1-1; no firm D call. This CDR3 is built from 14 residues. V lost 0 bases, J lost 1 base, and 7 bases lay in between. The germline V gene has CDR1 SGHRS and CDR2 YFSETQ. The CDR3 here is CASSLDGRNTEAFF. The CDR3 DNA reads TGCGCCAGCAGCTTGGACGGGAGGAACACTGAAGCTTTCTTT.

The rearrangement joins TRBV12-3 or TRBV12-4 to TRBJ1-5; a weak D match, TRBD1 (6 bases). This CDR3 is 14 amino acids long. V was shortened by 3 bases and J by 1 base, with 7 bases between the two germline ends. CDR3 sequence: CASSFGQSNQPQHF. The CDR3 bases are TGTGCCAGCAGTTTTGGACAGAGCAATCAGCCCCAGCATTTT.

This clonotype was picked up a small number of times. The gene calls are TRBV5-1 and TRBJ2-2, with TRBD2 matching 10 bases. This CDR3 has 15 amino acids. Per the germline V gene, CDR1 is SGHRS and CDR2 is YFSETQ. The J segment lost 6 bases and the V segment lost 0 bases, leaving 2 bases of the junction unmatched. Written as DNA, the CDR3 is TGCGCCAGCAGCTTGGGCCTAGCGGGGGCCGGGGAGCTGTTTTTT. Translating it yields CASSLGLAGAGELFF.

This clonotype was found once. V and J are TRBV5-1 and TRBJ1-2; TRBD1 agrees at 9 bases. Losses at the gene ends were 4 bases for V and 4 bases for J; bases not matched to a gene: 8. CDR3 size: 15 residues. Germline values: CDR1 SGHRS, CDR2 YFSETQ. The CDR3 region is CASSPAGTGPYGYTF. Written as DNA, the CDR3 is TGCGCCAGCAGCCCAGCGGGGACAGGGCCCTATGGCTACACCTTC. Looking up the rest from reference TRBV5-1 and TRBJ1-2 gives the full variable domain: KAGVTQTPRYLIKTRGQQVTLSCSPISGHRSVSWYQQTPGQGLQFLFEYFSETQRNKGNFPGRFSGRQFSNSRSEMNVSTLELGDSALYLCASSPAGTGPYGYTFGSGTRLTVV.

The table lists this clonotype with a few counts. The CDR3 here is CASSVGTGHGKPQHF. As DNA, the CDR3 is TGTGCCAGTAGTGTTGGGACAGGCCACGGGAAGCCCCAGCATTTT. The chain carries TRBV19 and TRBJ1-5; TRBD1 agrees at 8 bases. V lost 5 bases, J lost 8 bases, and 11 bases stayed unmatched. This CDR3 has 15 residues. The germline V gene has CDR1 LNHDA and CDR2 SQIVND (reference sequence).

The J gene is TRBJ2-7, the V gene TRBV28; D not certain. The CDR3 extends over 14 amino acids. Germline CDR1 and CDR2: MDHEN and SYDVKM. Trimming pared 2 bases from V and 0 bases from J, leaving 8 bases between. In DNA, the CDR3 is TGTGCCAGCAGTTTACTATACAACTCCTACGAGCAGTACTTC. Its translation: CASSLLYNSYEQYF.

This clonotype has a handful of counts. The CDR3 reads CAISESKGGRNTEAFF. CDR3 bases: TGTGCCATCAGTGAGTCGAAGGGGGGGCGGAACACTGAAGCTTTCTTT. The rearrangement links TRBV10-3 to TRBJ1-1; a possible D gene is TRBD1 (6 bases). CDR1 and CDR2 (germline): ENHRY, SYGVKD. The V end was cut by 0 bases, the J end by 1 base, with 12 bases between. The CDR3 extends over 16 amino acids.

This clonotype was counted a few times. The gene calls are TRBV28 and TRBJ1-1, with D tentatively TRBD1 (6 bases). This CDR3 has 12 amino acids. V was clipped by 8 bases and J by 4 bases, with 11 bases between them. The germline V gene encodes CDR1 MDHEN and CDR2 SYDVKM. The CDR3 sequence is CASHTGLTEAFF. As DNA, the CDR3 is TGTGCCAGCCATACAGGGCTCACTGAAGCTTTCTTT.